Each of the 26 T cell receptor beta chains below was sequenced from the same sample in a study of T-cell reconstitution after alpha-beta-depleted transplantation in children (dated by TCRdb to between 2015 and 2016). Reading the label with the study, this specimen's treatment or condition is: allogeneic hematopoietic cell transplantation with graft depleted of TCRalphabeta T cells and CD19 B cells. Libraries were constructed by PCR. The data were produced on an Illumina HiSeq 2500. TCR libraries were prepared with molecular barcoding, using unique molecular identifiers to normalize TCRbeta repertoire quantification. TCRdb reprocessed the public reads (quality trimming at Q25 with fastp, clone calling with MiXCR) and kept in-frame beta chains. Rows merge per CDR3 protein into single entries with the most common DNA and genes. Across this sample there are approximately 500,000 distinct CDR3 sequences, with about 11% seen only once. The ten largest clonotypes hold roughly 2% of the sample.

The starting material was PBMCs, obtained before TCRalphabeta/CD19-depleted stem cell transplant. These receptors were obtained from a child aged 2 to 15 with inherited bone marrow failure, due to receive a stem cell transplant.

This clonotype was counted many times. CDR3 nucleotide sequence: TGCGCCAGCAGCCAAGATGAGGGCTTCAATGAGCAGTTCTTC. This translates into CASSQDEGFNEQFF. The chain links TRBV4-3 to TRBJ2-1, with D possibly being TRBD2 (5 bases). Trimming stripped 0 bases from V and 6 bases from J, with 9 bases between. Germline V gene data show CDR1 as LGHNA and CDR2 as YSLEER. The CDR3 length is 14 residues.

At least ten counts were recorded for this clonotype. J is TRBJ2-5 and V is TRBV27; 7 nucleotides agree with TRBD1. The CDR3 is 15 residues long. In germline, CDR1 is MNHEY, CDR2 SMNVEV (reference sequence). Trimming took 5 bases from V and 0 from J; bases not matched to a gene: 6. CDR3 amino acids: CASSNGTVDQETQYF. As DNA, the CDR3 is TGTGCCAGCAGTAACGGGACAGTTGACCAAGAGACCCAGTACTTC.

This chain connects TRBV27 to TRBJ2-1, with D perhaps TRBD1 or TRBD2 (5 bases each). The CDR3 covers 15 residues. Germline assignment: CDR1 MNHEY and CDR2 SMNVEV (reference sequence). Deletions cut 8 bases from V and 1 base from J, with 15 bases between. CDR3 amino acids: CASQIGTASYNEQFF. CDR3 nucleotide sequence: TGTGCCAGCCAAATTGGGACGGCTTCCTACAATGAGCAGTTCTTC.

This clonotype was seen at least ten times. V gene TRBV27 combines with J gene TRBJ2-3, with D tentatively TRBD2 (6 bases). Between the trimmed V and J ends, which lost 1 base and 2 bases, there was a span of 10 bases. The CDR3 runs 15 residues. Germline V gene data show CDR1 as MNHEY and CDR2 as SMNVEV (reference sequence). The CDR3 bases are TGTGCCAGCAGTTTATTCGGGGGTGACACAGATACGCAGTATTTT. Amino acid sequence: CASSLFGGDTDTQYF.

Many counts were recorded for this clonotype. This chain connects TRBV5-1 to TRBJ1-3; a possible D gene is TRBD1 (6 bases). V lost 3 bases and J 4 bases, leaving 11 bases between the germline ends. Per the germline V gene, CDR1 is SGHRS and CDR2 is YFSETQ. This CDR3 comprises 14 residues. CDR3 protein: CASSSTGYGNTIYF. The CDR3 DNA reads TGCGCCAGCAGCTCTACAGGGTACGGAAACACCATATATTTT.

At least ten counts were recorded for this clonotype. This chain joins TRBV5-1 and TRBJ1-2; D unclear. CDR3 size: 14 residues. Trimming cost V 0 bases and J 4 bases, with 10 bases left between them. From germline, CDR1 is SGHRS and CDR2 YFSETQ. For the CDR3, the DNA is TGCGCCAGCAGCTTGGGTTCCGGCTCCTATGGCTACACCTTC. This codes for CASSLGSGSYGYTF.

The V and J genes are TRBV15 and TRBJ2-7; weak D call: TRBD1 (5 bases). The germline V gene has CDR1 LNHNV and CDR2 YYDKDF (reference sequence). This CDR3 comprises 13 residues. The ends were cut back, 5 bases at V and 0 bases at J, with 8 bases in the middle. The CDR3, as DNA: TGTGCCACCAGCGTAGGACACTCCTACGAGCAGTACTTC. Its translation: CATSVGHSYEQYF.

This clonotype has a count of ten or more. V and J are TRBV28 and TRBJ2-2; 11 nucleotides agree with TRBD2. The J segment lost 6 bases and the V segment lost 1 base, leaving 7 bases of the junction unmatched. The CDR3 length is 17 residues. From germline, CDR1 is MDHEN and CDR2 SYDVKM. The CDR3 is CASSLLLAGGPPGELFF. CDR3 in DNA: TGTGCCAGCAGTTTATTGTTAGCGGGAGGGCCGCCCGGGGAGCTGTTTTTT. Combining the CDR3 with reference TRBV28 and TRBJ2-2 gives the whole variable domain DVKVTQSSRYLVKRTGEKVFLECVQDMDHENMFWYRQDPGLGLRLIYFSYDVKMKEKGDIPEGYSVSREKKERFSLILESASTNQTSMYLCASSLLLAGGPPGELFFGEGSRLTVL.

The table lists this clonotype with many counts. The chain joins TRBV20-1 to TRBJ2-7; a possible D gene is TRBD2 (6 bases). This CDR3 contains 12 residues. With 2 bases removed from V and 4 bases from J, the gap between germline ends came to 9 bases. In germline, CDR1 is DFQATT, CDR2 SNEGSKA (reference sequence). CDR3 DNA sequence: TGCAGTGCTAGACGGGAGAGGTACGAGCAGTACTTC. Its translation is CSARRERYEQYF.

V gene TRBV10-3 combines with J gene TRBJ2-2, with 9 positions matching TRBD2. Germline V gene sequence: CDR1 ENHRY, CDR2 SYGVKD. CDR3 length: 16 residues. After removal of 4 bases from V and 0 bases from J, the junction contained 3 bases not matched to a gene. In DNA, the CDR3 is TGTGCCATCAGTGGCGCTAGCGGGACGAACACCGGGGAGCTGTTTTTT. Its protein is CAISGASGTNTGELFF.

This clonotype was observed many times. The chain is built from TRBV25-1 and TRBJ2-1, with TRBD2 as a possible D gene (6 bases). The germline V gene encodes CDR1 MGHDK and CDR2 SYGVNS. V was shortened by 6 bases and J by 0 bases, with 12 bases between the two germline ends. This CDR3 contains 15 residues. CDR3 coding DNA: TGTGCCAGCAGAGCACGGGGGAGCTCCTACAATGAGCAGTTCTTC. This encodes CASRARGSSYNEQFF.

This clonotype came up many times. The V call is TRBV7-9, the J call TRBJ2-7; 8 nucleotides agree with TRBD2. Germline CDR1 SEHNR, CDR2 FQNEAQ (reference sequence). CDR3 length: 13 amino acids. The junction had 4 bases not matched to a gene; V was cut back by 5 bases and J by 4 bases. The CDR3 DNA reads TGTGCCAGCAGCGCGAGCGGGAGATACGAGCAGTACTTC. Encoded protein: CASSASGRYEQYF.

The chain joins TRBV20-1 to TRBJ1-2; TRBD1 might be the D (5 bases). CDR3 length equals 10 residues. Germline CDR1 is DFQATT and CDR2 is SNEGSKA (reference sequence). V was shortened by 4 bases and J by 5 bases, with 5 bases between the two germline ends. The CDR3 loop is CSATGYGYTF. CDR3 coding DNA: TGCAGTGCTACAGGGTATGGCTACACCTTC.

This clonotype was found many times. The rearrangement links TRBV7-9 to TRBJ2-3, with D possibly matching TRBD2 (5 bases). The CDR3 is 16 amino acids. V lost 5 bases and J 0 bases, leaving 15 bases between the germline ends. Per germline, CDR1 SEHNR and CDR2 FQNEAQ (reference sequence). The CDR3 region is CASSPQSERSTDTQYF. The CDR3, as DNA: TGTGCCAGCAGCCCACAGTCCGAGCGGAGCACAGATACGCAGTATTTT.

V is TRBV6-2 or TRBV6-3 and J is TRBJ1-1; maybe TRBD1 (5 bases). V was cut by 7 bases and J by 0 bases, with 12 bases left in between. Germline values: CDR1 MNHEY, CDR2 SVGEGT. This CDR3 contains 14 residues. CDR3 sequence (DNA): TGTGCCAGCAAAAGACAGACTTTGAACACTGAAGCTTTCTTT. It translates to CASKRQTLNTEAFF.

V usage is TRBV18 and J usage is TRBJ2-6, with D possibly being TRBD1 or TRBD2 (6 bases each). Per the germline V gene, CDR1 is KGHSH and CDR2 is LQKENI. V lost 6 bases, J lost 0 bases, and 15 bases lay in between. The CDR3 runs to 17 residues. The CDR3 nucleotides read TGTGCCAGCTCGCCCCAGGGGACTGGCTCTGGGGCCAACGTCCTGACTTTC. Encoded protein: CASSPQGTGSGANVLTF.

This clonotype was recorded at least ten times. The chain has TRBV5-1 and TRBJ1-2, with 7 bases that match TRBD1. CDR3 length: 15 amino acids. CDR1 SGHRS and CDR2 YFSETQ come from the germline V gene. V dropped 1 base and J dropped 0; count of bases not matched to a gene: 3. This CDR3 is CASSLPGTANYGYTF. As DNA, the CDR3 is TGCGCCAGCAGCTTGCCAGGGACAGCTAACTATGGCTACACCTTC. Looking up the rest from reference TRBV5-1 and TRBJ1-2 gives the full variable domain: KAGVTQTPRYLIKTRGQQVTLSCSPISGHRSVSWYQQTPGQGLQFLFEYFSETQRNKGNFPGRFSGRQFSNSRSEMNVSTLELGDSALYLCASSLPGTANYGYTFGSGTRLTVV.

Many counts were recorded for this clonotype. This CDR3 is CASSEALANYNEQFF. In DNA form, the CDR3 reads TGTGCCAGCAGTGAGGCTCTAGCGAACTACAATGAGCAGTTCTTC. The chain is built from TRBV6-1 and TRBJ2-1; D may be TRBD2 (6 bases). Germline V lookup: CDR1 MNHNS, CDR2 SASEGT. CDR3 length: 15 amino acids. V was shortened by 3 bases and J by 3 bases, with 12 bases between the two germline ends.

This clonotype was counted a few times. The chain combines TRBV30 with TRBJ2-1, with 9 bases identical to TRBD2. The CDR3 has 15 amino acids. V lost 4 bases, J lost 2 bases, and 6 bases stayed unmatched. In germline, CDR1 is GTSNPN, CDR2 SVGIG (reference sequence). The CDR3 spells CAWTTGTSTYNEQFF. The CDR3 DNA reads TGTGCCTGGACCACAGGGACTAGCACCTACAATGAGCAGTTCTTC.

There are a few counts of this clonotype. This chain links TRBV14 with TRBJ1-6; D gene unclear. Trimming took 3 bases from V and 6 from J, leaving 9 bases between them. The CDR3 consists of 14 residues. Germline CDR1 reads SGHDN; CDR2 reads FVKESK. The CDR3 coding sequence is TGTGCCAGCAGCCACGGGATCGTTAATTCACCCCTCCACTTT. Protein product: CASSHGIVNSPLHF.

The rearrangement links TRBV7-9 to TRBJ1-1; tentatively, D is TRBD1 (6 bases). The germline gives CDR1 SEHNR, CDR2 FQNEAQ (reference sequence). The CDR3 covers 16 residues. V was trimmed by 1 base and J by 3 bases, leaving 15 bases between them. The CDR3: CASSLVDRDTDTEAFF. The CDR3 bases are TGTGCCAGCAGCTTAGTAGATCGGGACACGGACACTGAAGCTTTCTTT.

The V gene is TRBV6-2 or TRBV6-3, the J gene TRBJ2-2; D is undetermined. The germline V and J ends were trimmed by 6 bases and 6 bases, with 14 bases remaining between them. In germline, CDR1 is MNHEY, CDR2 SVGEGT. This CDR3 has 14 amino acids. CDR3 sequence (DNA): TGTGCCAGCAGCCCGGTTTCCACGCCCGGGGAGCTGTTTTTT. It is translated as CASSPVSTPGELFF.

V gene TRBV4-1 combines with J gene TRBJ2-1, with 8 bases fitting TRBD2. The CDR3 spans 15 residues. From germline, CDR1 is MGHRA and CDR2 YSYEKL. Losses at the gene ends were 1 base for V and 4 bases for J; bases not matched to a gene: 3. CDR3 loop: CASSQGLAKYNEQFF. In DNA form, the CDR3 reads TGCGCCAGCAGCCAAGGACTAGCGAAGTACAATGAGCAGTTCTTC.

This clonotype appeared a few times. The rearrangement uses TRBV10-2 and TRBJ2-4, with 10 bases aligning to TRBD2. This CDR3 spans 15 amino acids. Germline V gives CDR1 WSHSY, CDR2 SAAADI. With V trimmed by 6 bases and J by 8 bases, 10 bases remained unmatched. This CDR3 is CASRGTSGMMDIQYF. The CDR3 DNA is TGCGCCAGCAGGGGAACTAGCGGGATGATGGACATTCAGTACTTC.

Ten or more counts support this clonotype. The rearrangement uses TRBV28 and TRBJ2-1, with 10 bases fitting TRBD2. The germline CDR1 and CDR2 sequences are MDHEN and SYDVKM. This CDR3 is built from 16 residues. V shed 5 bases and J 7 bases; nucleotides not matched to a gene: 11. The CDR3 DNA is TGTGCCAGCAGTGATGGACTAGCGGACCTCTTGAATGAGCAGTTCTTC. Protein sequence: CASSDGLADLLNEQFF.

The V gene is TRBV7-8, the J gene TRBJ1-1; maybe TRBD1 (5 bases). The germline CDR1 and CDR2 sequences are SGHVS and FQNEAQ. V was trimmed by 0 bases and J by 1 base, leaving 12 bases between them. The CDR3 covers 16 residues. Written as DNA, the CDR3 is TGTGCCAGCAGCTTAGCGCTTAAAGGGGCGAACACTGAAGCTTTCTTT. Its protein is CASSLALKGANTEAFF.